The next 26 T cell receptor beta chains were all read from a single sample in a study of blood T cell repertoires in COVID-19. Sequencing was performed with immunoSEQ multiplex PCR; in TCRdb, only in-frame clones are kept and a portion is missing. This sample has 99,000 or so clones, with 81% found just once. Sequencing input: peripheral blood. Source of these receptors: an older woman with acute or convalescent COVID-19.

The chain has TRBV4-3 and TRBJ2-3; the match to TRBD2 covers 9 bases. CDR3 size: 16 residues. Trimming cost V 4 bases and J 4 bases; bases outside gene matches: 9. Germline V gene sequence: CDR1 LGHNA, CDR2 YSLEER. The CDR3 DNA reads as TGCGCCAGCAGCCTCTCTAGCGGGGAGAGCTCAGATACGCAGTATTTT. Its protein product is CASSLSSGESSDTQYF.

The chain has TRBV29-1 and TRBJ1-2; tentatively, D is TRBD1 (5 bases). Deletions cut 1 base from V and 1 base from J, with 7 bases between. This CDR3 comprises 13 residues. Germline V gene data show CDR1 as SQVTM and CDR2 as ANQGSEA. The CDR3 DNA is TGCAGCGTTGAAGGGGGCAATAACTATGGCTACACCTTC. The encoded protein is CSVEGGNNYGYTF. The complete variable domain, with remaining parts taken from reference TRBV29-1 and TRBJ1-2, reads SAVISQKPSRDICQRGTSLTIQCQVDSQVTMMFWYRQQPGQSLTLIATANQGSEATYESGFVIDKFPISRPNLTFSTLTVSNMSPEDSSIYLCSVEGGNNYGYTFGSGTRLTVV.

J is TRBJ1-4 and V is TRBV29-1; D is possibly TRBD1 (6 bases). There are 14 residues in the CDR3. The V and J ends lost 7 bases and 2 bases respectively, with 14 bases between them. Germline CDR1 and CDR2: SQVTM and ANQGSEA. CDR3 residues: CSAGEGTTNEKLFF. The CDR3 DNA reads TGCAGCGCAGGGGAGGGAACTACTAATGAAAAACTGTTTTTT.

The chain employs TRBV7-2 and TRBJ2-3; 10 bases line up with TRBD2. Germline V gene sequence: CDR1 SGHTA, CDR2 FQGNSA. The CDR3 consists of 19 residues. V dropped 4 bases and J dropped 4; count of bases not matched to a gene: 17. The CDR3 coding sequence is TGTGCCAGCAGCTCTCACCGACTAGCGGGTCGGCTGGGTGCAGATACGCAGTATTTT. Amino acids: CASSSHRLAGRLGADTQYF.

The CDR3 bases are TGTGCCAGCAGTTACGGCGGGGGCGAGCAGTACTTC. Its translation is CASSYGGGEQYF. The rearrangement links TRBV6-6 to TRBJ2-7; TRBD2 aligns across 7 bases. Looked up from germline, CDR1 is MNHNY and CDR2 is SVGAGI (reference sequence). The ends lost 2 bases at V and 6 bases at J; junction bases unmatched: 1. The CDR3 has 12 residues.

The CDR3 sequence: CASSQEPSGGLEQFF. CDR3 nucleotide sequence: TGCGCCAGCAGCCAAGAGCCTAGCGGGGGATTAGAGCAGTTCTTC. The rearrangement joins TRBV4-3 to TRBJ2-1; 10 bases line up with TRBD2. Germline V CDR1 and CDR2: LGHNA, YSLEER. The CDR3 consists of 15 residues. With 0 bases clipped from V and 10 bases from J, the junction kept 6 bases outside the gene matches.

The chain links TRBV29-1 to TRBJ2-1; 9 bases match TRBD1. The junction had 5 bases not matched to a gene; V was cut back by 5 bases and J by 3 bases. Germline V lookup: CDR1 SQVTM, CDR2 ANQGSEA. This CDR3 contains 14 residues. DNA of the CDR3: TGCAGCGTTCACGGGACAGGGTTCTACAATGAGCAGTTCTTC. This sequence encodes CSVHGTGFYNEQFF.

The rearrangement links TRBV5-1 to TRBJ2-3; no firm D call. Trimming stripped 3 bases from V and 3 bases from J, with 5 bases between. This CDR3 has 12 residues. Germline loops: CDR1 SGHRS, CDR2 YFSETQ. The CDR3 loop is CASSSVTDTQYF. The CDR3, as DNA: TGCGCCAGCAGCTCAGTAACAGATACGCAGTATTTT.

This clone has only one observation. The chain recombines TRBV5-1 with TRBJ1-1, with D hard to call. The CDR3 length is 11 residues. V lost 0 bases to trimming and J lost 10 bases, with 7 bases between them. Germline V CDR1 and CDR2: SGHRS, YFSETQ. The CDR3 region is CASSLGSVAFF. The CDR3 nucleotides read TGCGCCAGCAGCTTGGGCTCAGTAGCTTTCTTT.

There are a few counts of this clone. V gene TRBV27 combines with J gene TRBJ2-7; tentative D call: TRBD2 (5 bases). V lost 2 bases to trimming and J lost 6 bases, with 11 bases between them. CDR1 and CDR2 (germline): MNHEY, SMNVEV (reference sequence). The CDR3 is made up of 13 amino acids. CDR3 sequence (DNA): TGTGCCAGCAGTTTACTCTTGGCGGGCGAGCAGTACTTC. It encodes CASSLLLAGEQYF.

This sequence joins TRBV6-1 and TRBJ2-2, with 13 bases lining up with TRBD2. CDR1 MNHNS and CDR2 SASEGT come from the germline V gene. With 4 bases clipped from V and 7 bases from J, the junction kept 12 bases outside the gene matches. CDR3 length equals 18 residues. The CDR3 nucleotides read TGTGCCAGCAGTGCGGGACTAGCGGGAACGATATTCCGCGGGGAGCTGTTTTTT. Its translation is CASSAGLAGTIFRGELFF.

V is TRBV19 and J is TRBJ1-4; no clear D. Between the trimmed V and J ends, which lost 3 bases and 3 bases, there was a span of 8 bases. This CDR3 contains 14 residues. The germline V gene has CDR1 LNHDA and CDR2 SQIVND (reference sequence). DNA of the CDR3: TGTGCCAGTAGTATGCCGAACTCTAATGAAAAACTGTTTTTT. Protein: CASSMPNSNEKLFF.

The gene calls are TRBV7-6 and TRBJ2-7, with 7 bases aligning to TRBD1. The length of the CDR3 is 13 residues. Germline V gives CDR1 SGHVS, CDR2 FNYEAQ. J was trimmed by 6 bases and V by 1 base; bases with no gene match: 3. DNA for the CDR3: TGTGCCAGCAGCTTAGAAAACAGGGGCGAGCAGTACTTC. Translation gives CASSLENRGEQYF. Looking up the rest from reference TRBV7-6 and TRBJ2-7 gives the full variable domain: GAGVSQSPRYKVTKRGQDVALRCDPISGHVSLYWYRQALGQGPEFLTYFNYEAQQDKSGLPNDRFSAERPEGSISTLTIQRTEQRDSAMYRCASSLENRGEQYFGPGTRLTVT.

The CDR3 protein is CASSAGTGDEKLFF. CDR3 coding DNA: TGCGCCAGCAGTGCCGGGACAGGGGATGAAAAACTGTTTTTT. The chain joins TRBV4-3 to TRBJ1-4, with 10 bases that match TRBD1. The germline gives CDR1 LGHNA, CDR2 YSLEER. The CDR3 contains 14 residues. V was pared by 6 bases and J by 6 bases, with 4 bases of the junction left unmatched.

This chain connects TRBV3-1 (or the pseudogene TRBV3-2) to TRBJ1-1, with a tentative D call TRBD1 (6 bases). The germline V gene has CDR1 LGHDT and CDR2 YNNKEL (reference sequence). Trimming removed 0 bases at V and 4 bases at J, with 21 bases between. This CDR3 is built from 18 residues. DNA for the CDR3: TGTGCCAGCAGCCAAGATGGGGGCGGTTGGGCCGACTTCACTGAAGCTTTCTTT. Its translation: CASSQDGGGWADFTEAFF.

The chain links TRBV4-2 to TRBJ1-3; D uncertain. This CDR3 comprises 15 residues. From germline, CDR1 is LGHNA and CDR2 YNFKEQ. V lost 0 bases to trimming and J lost 3 bases, with 9 bases between them. CDR3 in DNA: TGTGCCAGCAGCCAAGATATTGGGAGTGGAAACACCATATATTTT. Protein product: CASSQDIGSGNTIYF.

The chain joins TRBV18 to TRBJ1-6, with D perhaps matching TRBD1 (5 bases). The CDR3 totals 17 residues. Looked up from germline, CDR1 is KGHSH and CDR2 is LQKENI. Deletions cut 0 bases from V and 7 bases from J, with 16 bases between. CDR3 residues: CASSPPVAGKGNSPLHF. CDR3 coding DNA: TGTGCCAGCTCACCACCGGTTGCAGGGAAGGGGAATTCACCCCTCCACTTT.

V gene TRBV19 combines with J gene TRBJ1-2; 8 bases are a match to TRBD1. CDR1 and CDR2 (germline): LNHDA, SQIVND (reference sequence). Unmatched junction bases numbered 5, after V lost 6 bases and J lost 2 bases. The CDR3 length is 14 residues. CDR3 DNA: TGTGCCAGTAGCCCTACAGGGGGAAACTATGGCTACACCTTC. Translation gives CASSPTGGNYGYTF.

This clone was observed a handful of times. The gene calls are TRBV19 and TRBJ2-1; 8 nucleotides agree with TRBD2. Germline values: CDR1 LNHDA, CDR2 SQIVND (reference sequence). The ends lost 3 bases at V and 0 bases at J; junction bases unmatched: 4. This CDR3 has 16 residues. Here the CDR3 DNA reads TGTGCCAGTAGTATGCGGGGGGCGAGCTCCTACAATGAGCAGTTCTTC. Translation gives CASSMRGASSYNEQFF.

This clone was seen a handful of times. The rearrangement joins TRBV6-2 or TRBV6-3 to TRBJ2-3; D might be TRBD1 (6 bases). The V gene's germline CDR1 is MNHEY and CDR2 SVGEGT. The CDR3 has 16 amino acids. V gave up 5 bases and J gave up 0 bases, with 15 bases separating them. DNA for the CDR3: TGTGCCAGCAGTGGGGGCTTCGCAACTAGCACAGATACGCAGTATTTT. This encodes CASSGGFATSTDTQYF.

This clone was counted a few times. The chain links TRBV19 to TRBJ1-2; no clear D gene. In germline, CDR1 is LNHDA, CDR2 SQIVND (reference sequence). The CDR3 runs 12 residues. V was trimmed by 3 bases and J by 6 bases, leaving 8 bases between them. The chain's CDR3 is CASSIWRNGYTF. The CDR3 DNA is TGTGCCAGTAGTATCTGGAGGAATGGCTACACCTTC.

The chain carries TRBV9 and TRBJ1-3, with TRBD1 matching over 7 bases. This CDR3 contains 17 residues. V trimming: 0 bases; J trimming: 2 bases; junction bases outside the gene matches: 8. Germline V gives CDR1 SGDLS, CDR2 YYNGEE. CDR3 DNA sequence: TGTGCCAGCAGCGTAGATACAGGGGCTAGGGCTGGAAACACCATATATTTT. It specifies CASSVDTGARAGNTIYF.

This clone was recorded only once. The chain joins TRBV14 to TRBJ2-3; 7 bases align to TRBD2. Germline V gene lookup returns CDR1 SGHDN and CDR2 FVKESK. CDR3 length equals 14 residues. J gave up 1 base and V 5 bases, and 3 bases lay outside the gene matches. The chain's CDR3 is CASSNRGGTDTQYF. The CDR3 DNA follows: TGTGCCAGCAGCAACCGGGGGGGCACAGATACGCAGTATTTT.

The rearrangement joins TRBV10-3 to TRBJ2-7; D is unclear. CDR3 length: 15 amino acids. Trimming removed 2 bases at V and 2 bases at J, with 13 bases between. Germline assignment: CDR1 ENHRY and CDR2 SYGVKD. As DNA, the CDR3 is TGTGCCATCAGTGAGGAACCAGTGGTTACCTACGAGCAGTACTTC. This sequence encodes CAISEEPVVTYEQYF.

Ten or more counts support this clone. The chain has TRBV16 and TRBJ2-4; D is undetermined. Germline V lookup: CDR1 KGHSY, CDR2 FQNENV. Trimming shortened V by 2 bases and J by 5 bases, and 7 bases separated the two germline ends. The CDR3 is 13 residues long. This chain's CDR3 is CASSQPTENIQYF. The DNA of the CDR3 is TGTGCCAGCAGCCAACCGACTGAAAACATTCAGTACTTC.

This clone was seen a few times. The chain links TRBV5-6 to TRBJ1-3; 7 bases map to TRBD1. Germline CDR1 and CDR2: SGHDT and YYEEEE. V lost 4 bases to trimming and J lost 2 bases; unmatched junction nucleotides: 9. The CDR3 spans 16 residues. For the CDR3, the DNA is TGTGCCAGCAGCAAGACCAGACAGGGAACTGGAAACACCATATATTTT. Protein product: CASSKTRQGTGNTIYF.